These 29 T cell receptor beta chains were all obtained from the same sample, sequenced in a study of CD8 T cells in Susac syndrome. Reverse transcription of roughly 0.45 to 1 ug RNA was performed with random hexamers. TCRdb itself ran the immunoSEQ multiplex PCR reads through MiXCR, one entry per CDR3 protein. The table shows some 160,000 distinct CDR3 sequences, with 90% to 97% occurring only once. Sample: CD4+ T cells from PBMCs. The receptors shown here come from a human donor with Susac syndrome.

The chain combines TRBV5-1 with TRBJ1-1; the D is unclear. Germline-derived CDR1 and CDR2 are SGHRS and YFSETQ. Trimming took off 4 bases at V and 0 bases at J, with 13 bases between the two ends. This CDR3 comprises 15 residues. In nucleotides, the CDR3 is TGCGCCAGCAGCCGAATCGGAGAGGTGAACACTGAAGCTTTCTTT. Translation gives CASSRIGEVNTEAFF.

This chain joins TRBV28 and TRBJ1-1, with D maybe TRBD1 (5 bases). The ends were cut back, 7 bases at V and 4 bases at J, with 16 bases in the middle. The CDR3 extends over 14 amino acids. Germline assignment: CDR1 MDHEN and CDR2 SYDVKM. The CDR3 spells CASTQRQLSTEAFF. The CDR3 DNA sequence: TGTGCCAGCACCCAAAGACAGTTATCCACTGAAGCTTTCTTT.

V and J are TRBV6-5 and TRBJ2-5; D ambiguous. V shed 6 bases and J shed 4 bases, with 9 bases lying between them. Germline CDR1 reads MNHEY; CDR2 reads SVGAGI. This CDR3 comprises 12 residues. The CDR3 region has the DNA TGTGCCAGCAGGGAGTCACTAGAGACCCAGTACTTC. Translated: CASRESLETQYF.

This chain joins TRBV24-1 and TRBJ2-3; tentatively, D is TRBD2 (6 bases). CDR3 length: 11 amino acids. V gave up 5 bases and J gave up 8 bases, with 7 bases separating them. CDR1 is KGHDR, CDR2 SFDVKD, per germline. CDR3: CATSVEGTQYF. The CDR3 nucleotides are TGTGCCACCAGTGTGGAGGGTACGCAGTATTTT.

V usage is TRBV7-2 and J usage is TRBJ2-2; 12 bases are a match to TRBD2. This CDR3 is built from 15 residues. Germline lookup yields CDR1 SGHTA and CDR2 FQGNSA. V was clipped by 4 bases and J by 8 bases; unmatched bases: 5. The CDR3 is CASSSLTSGGGELFF. CDR3 DNA: TGTGCCAGCAGCTCCCTGACTAGCGGGGGTGGGGAGCTGTTTTTT.

The chain carries TRBV2 and TRBJ2-1; no firm D call. Deletions cut 7 bases from V and 9 bases from J, with 10 bases between. CDR1 SNHLY and CDR2 FYNNEI come from the germline V gene. The CDR3 covers 11 residues. The DNA for the CDR3 is TGTGCCAGCAACCCCGAGACTGAGCAGTTCTTC. Its protein product is CASNPETEQFF.

The chain combines TRBV4-1 with TRBJ2-1, with 13 nucleotides matching TRBD2. CDR1 is MGHRA and CDR2 is YSYEKL in the germline V gene. CDR3 length equals 20 residues. J gave up 1 base and V 0 bases, and 9 bases lay outside the gene matches. For the CDR3, the DNA is TGCGCCAGCAGCCAAGATAAGGGACTAGCGGGGACTACGTCCTACAATGAGCAGTTCTTC. It yields the protein CASSQDKGLAGTTSYNEQFF.

V usage is TRBV20-1 and J usage is TRBJ2-2, with D maybe TRBD2 (5 bases). V lost 6 bases, J lost 0 bases, and 11 bases lay in between. The CDR3 contains 14 residues. The germline CDR1 and CDR2 sequences are DFQATT and SNEGSKA (reference sequence). The CDR3 protein is CSASGGANTGELFF. The CDR3 region has the DNA TGCAGTGCCAGCGGCGGCGCGAACACCGGGGAGCTGTTTTTT.

The chain joins TRBV18 to TRBJ1-1; a possible D gene is TRBD1 (5 bases). The CDR3 sequence is 13 residues long. The V gene lost 10 bases and the J gene lost 6 bases, with 18 bases spanning the gap. The germline CDR1 and CDR2 sequences are KGHSH and LQKENI. This chain's CDR3 is CATLLGTDSEAFF. Written as DNA, the CDR3 is TGTGCCACCCTTCTTGGGACCGACTCTGAAGCTTTCTTT.

This chain uses TRBV7-9 with TRBJ2-1; a weak D match, TRBD1 (7 bases). This CDR3 has 12 residues. Germline V CDR1 and CDR2: SEHNR, FQNEAQ (reference sequence). V dropped 5 bases and J dropped 9 bases, with 11 bases sitting between them. CDR3 amino acids: CASSNQGGEQFF. CDR3 bases: TGTGCCAGCAGCAACCAGGGGGGTGAGCAGTTCTTC.

V gene TRBV29-1 combines with J gene TRBJ2-1, with 7 bases fitting TRBD1. CDR1 and CDR2 from the germline V gene are SQVTM and ANQGSEA. The CDR3 spans 14 residues. With V trimmed by 4 bases and J by 3 bases, 6 bases remained unmatched. The CDR3 sequence is CSVGRRDSYNEQFF. The CDR3 region has the DNA TGCAGCGTTGGCCGTCGGGACAGCTACAATGAGCAGTTCTTC.

The chain employs TRBV6-6 and TRBJ2-7; TRBD1 matches 9 bases. This CDR3 has 14 residues. J gave up 5 bases and V 6 bases, and 8 bases lay outside the gene matches. Germline CDR1 is MNHNY and CDR2 is SVGAGI (reference sequence). The CDR3 region is CASRRDRAVHEQYF. The CDR3 region has the DNA TGTGCCAGCAGAAGGGACAGGGCAGTACACGAGCAGTACTTC.

The chain recombines TRBV29-1 with TRBJ2-1; 9 nucleotides agree with TRBD1. The length of the CDR3 is 18 residues. V shed 0 bases, J shed 1 base, and the junction held 10 bases outside the gene matches. CDR1 SQVTM and CDR2 ANQGSEA come from the germline V gene. CDR3 sequence reads: CSVEDDPDRGGSYNEQFF. The CDR3 DNA follows: TGCAGCGTTGAAGATGACCCGGACAGGGGCGGATCCTACAATGAGCAGTTCTTC.

The chain has TRBV12-3 or TRBV12-4 and TRBJ1-5; no reliable D call. V lost 2 bases to trimming and J lost 6 bases, with 11 bases between them. This CDR3 has 14 amino acids. The chain's CDR3 is CASSLSAVGQPQHF. The CDR3 nucleotides read TGTGCCAGCAGTTTATCGGCAGTGGGTCAGCCCCAGCATTTT.

The V call is TRBV14, the J call TRBJ1-1; 8 positions match TRBD1. Germline CDR1 reads SGHDN; CDR2 reads FVKESK. V lost 1 base and J lost 10; bases outside the gene matches: 5. The CDR3 extends over 13 amino acids. CDR3 bases: TGTGCCAGCAGCCAAGCCAGGGGGCATAGAGCTTTCTTT. Its translation: CASSQARGHRAFF.

V gene TRBV6-1 combines with J gene TRBJ2-3; 7 bases line up with TRBD2. The CDR3 spans 15 residues. Germline V gives CDR1 MNHNS, CDR2 SASEGT. Germline trimming cut 3 bases from V and 5 bases from J; bases unmatched to any gene: 8. The CDR3 spells CASSDGAGDGDTQYF. The CDR3 region has the DNA TGTGCCAGCAGTGACGGTGCGGGAGATGGAGATACGCAGTATTTT.

The gene calls are TRBV29-1 and TRBJ1-2, with D maybe TRBD1 (5 bases). The CDR3 sequence is 13 residues long. The germline V and J ends were trimmed by 2 bases and 5 bases, with 12 bases remaining between them. Germline CDR1 reads SQVTM; CDR2 reads ANQGSEA. In DNA form, the CDR3 reads TGCAGCGTTGAACTGGGGCGCCCATATGGCTACACCTTC. It yields the protein CSVELGRPYGYTF. The full variable domain, rest sourced from reference TRBV29-1 and TRBJ1-2, is SAVISQKPSRDICQRGTSLTIQCQVDSQVTMMFWYRQQPGQSLTLIATANQGSEATYESGFVIDKFPISRPNLTFSTLTVSNMSPEDSSIYLCSVELGRPYGYTFGSGTRLTVV.

This clonotype was detected only once. The chain combines TRBV10-3 with TRBJ2-5; unclear D gene. CDR3 length: 11 amino acids. Deletions cut 6 bases from V and 4 bases from J, with 6 bases between. From germline, CDR1 is ENHRY and CDR2 SYGVKD. The CDR3 nucleotides are TGTGCCATCAGGGGTAGAGAGACCCAGTACTTC. Translating it yields CAIRGRETQYF.

V is TRBV6-1 and J is TRBJ2-5; 8 nucleotides agree with TRBD2. Germline CDR1 and CDR2: MNHNS and SASEGT. The trim removed 5 bases at V and 5 bases at J, leaving 7 bases unmatched. The CDR3 covers 14 residues. In DNA, the CDR3 is TGTGCCAGCAGTCGGACTAGCCTAGGGGAGACCCAGTACTTC. It translates to CASSRTSLGETQYF.

This CDR3 reads CSARDSAGGGKTQYF. The CDR3, as DNA: TGCAGTGCTAGAGATTCTGCGGGGGGCGGAAAGACCCAGTACTTC. V is TRBV20-1 and J is TRBJ2-5, with 8 bases matching TRBD2. The CDR3 extends over 15 amino acids. Losses at the gene ends were 0 bases for V and 6 bases for J; bases not matched to a gene: 9. CDR1 is DFQATT and CDR2 is SNEGSKA in the germline V gene (reference sequence).

J is TRBJ1-5 and V is TRBV19; D gene unclear. The CDR3 sequence is 15 residues long. V shed 8 bases and J shed 0 bases, with 14 bases lying between them. Germline loops: CDR1 LNHDA, CDR2 SQIVND (reference sequence). The CDR3 spells CASRRTPNSNQPQHF. DNA of the CDR3: TGTGCCAGTCGGAGAACACCGAATAGCAATCAGCCCCAGCATTTT.

This sequence joins TRBV7-3 and TRBJ1-6; 9 bases align to TRBD1. CDR3 length: 15 residues. From germline, CDR1 is SGHTA and CDR2 FQGTGA. J lost 8 bases, V lost 5 bases, and 7 bases had no gene match. This CDR3 reads CASSLKGQGDSPLHF. The DNA for the CDR3 is TGTGCCAGCAGCCTAAAGGGACAGGGAGATTCACCCCTCCACTTT.

The chain couples TRBV6-2 or TRBV6-3 to TRBJ2-3; the D gene is possibly TRBD2 (5 bases). This CDR3 has 13 amino acids. Germline assignment: CDR1 MNHEY and CDR2 SVGEGT. The germline V and J ends were trimmed by 5 bases and 9 bases, with 15 bases remaining between them. The chain's CDR3 is CASSTDYPLTQYF. The CDR3 coding sequence is TGTGCCAGCAGTACCGACTACCCCTTAACGCAGTATTTT.

The chain joins TRBV4-1 to TRBJ2-2; tentative D call: TRBD1 (8 bases). Trimming took off 11 bases at V and 4 bases at J, with 20 bases between the two ends. The germline V gene encodes CDR1 MGHRA and CDR2 YSYEKL. The CDR3 consists of 15 residues. CDR3 in amino acids: CAGGEDRDGTGELFF. CDR3 DNA: TGCGCCGGGGGGGAGGACAGGGACGGCACCGGGGAGCTGTTTTTT.

The chain employs TRBV2 and TRBJ2-1; tentatively, D is TRBD1 or TRBD2 (5 bases each). This CDR3 is 15 amino acids long. V lost 5 bases, J lost 6 bases, and 17 bases lay in between. Germline lookup yields CDR1 SNHLY and CDR2 FYNNEI. The CDR3 DNA reads as TGTGCCAGCAGTTTGGACACCGTGGGGACCAATGAGCAGTTCTTC. Its translation: CASSLDTVGTNEQFF.

The chain carries TRBV20-1 and TRBJ2-7; tentatively, D is TRBD1 or TRBD2 (5 bases each). The V end was cut by 7 bases, the J end by 6 bases, with 22 bases between. The CDR3 length is 14 residues. The germline V gene encodes CDR1 DFQATT and CDR2 SNEGSKA (reference sequence). CDR3 loop: CSVQGARGLPEQYF. The CDR3 DNA reads as TGCAGTGTTCAAGGGGCCCGGGGCCTCCCCGAGCAGTACTTC.

The rearrangement joins TRBV5-4 to TRBJ2-1; D possibly corresponds to TRBD2 (6 bases). Per the germline V gene, CDR1 is SGHNT and CDR2 is YYREEE (reference sequence). This CDR3 contains 16 residues. The V end was cut by 3 bases, the J end by 6 bases, with 19 bases between. As DNA, the CDR3 is TGTGCCAGCAGCTCCCGAGGGCAGGCGGGGAGCAATGAGCAGTTCTTC. Translated, it gives CASSSRGQAGSNEQFF.

This clonotype was picked up one time. The rearrangement links TRBV6-5 to TRBJ1-4, with 9 bases fitting TRBD1. The germline CDR1 and CDR2 sequences are MNHEY and SVGAGI. The V and J ends lost 8 bases and 5 bases, in that order; junction bases with no gene match: 3. The CDR3 loop spans 13 amino acids. CDR3 nucleotide sequence: TGTGCCAGCGGACAGGGGCGGAATGAAAAACTGTTTTTT. Its translation: CASGQGRNEKLFF.

A single count supports this clonotype. The rearrangement links TRBV7-2 to TRBJ2-3, with 10 bases lining up with TRBD2. CDR1 and CDR2 (germline): SGHTA, FQGNSA. The CDR3 extends over 17 amino acids. V dropped 2 bases and J dropped 2; count of bases not matched to a gene: 7. The DNA for the CDR3 is TGTGCCAGCAGCTTAAGAGGACTAGCGGAGCCCACAGATACGCAGTATTTT. Residues: CASSLRGLAEPTDTQYF.